Below, one T cell receptor (beta chain) is given with its context. Per the original data handling: Using reference gene primer amplification, nucleated cell counts were estimated. Produced via immunoSEQ multiplex PCR; TCRdb's table is partial and in-frame only. V and J calls and clone size follow that table, whereas D and trimming were derived from the DNA. The sample lists 250,000 or so clones, around nine tenths occurring once. This sample is part of a study of blood T cell repertoires in COVID-19. Whole-study context: COVID-19 samples collected from the United States, Italy and Spain covered acute and convalescent phases. In each case, the material was cDNA or gDNA derived from T cells, B-cell-depleted T cells, or PBMCs.

Trimming took 0 bases from V and 5 from J; bases not matched to a gene: 6. There are 16 residues in the CDR3. Germline V gene data show CDR1 as SGDLS and CDR2 as YYNGEE. The clonotype originates from a man aged 35-49 years with active or convalescent COVID-19. Sequenced input: peripheral blood. The J gene is TRBJ2-2, the V gene TRBV9, with 8 nucleotides matching TRBD1. The CDR3 nucleotides are TGTGCCAGCAGCGTAGGGGGACAGGTGACGACCGGGGAGCTGTTTTTT. Translating gives CASSVGGQVTTGELFF.